This T cell receptor (beta chain) was captured by sequencing in a study of T cell responses to AZD1222 COVID-19 vaccine. Germline loops: CDR1 SGHRS, CDR2 YFSETQ. V lost 1 base, J lost 8 bases, and 9 bases lay in between. The CDR3 is 13 residues long. Overall study results and limits: Of spike-specific TCRs, nearly half reportedly target regions left unmutated in variants. Spike-specific TCR breadth and depth rose after two AZD1222 doses. CD4 TCRs covered the whole spike, strongest at regions 160-218 and 743-854.

TCRdb keeps only in-frame clones here, not all; method: immunoSEQ multiplex PCR. The table shows 90,000 to 110,000 clones, with more than 75% occurring only once. As concerns this clone: Its antigen remains unidentified.

The material was peripheral blood, obtained on day 0 of AZD1222 vaccination. This sequence was found in an adult in good health. The rearrangement links TRBV5-1 to TRBJ1-4; D is undetermined. CDR3: CASSLKGSEKLFF. As DNA, the CDR3 is TGCGCCAGCAGCTTGAAAGGGTCGGAAAAACTGTTTTTT.